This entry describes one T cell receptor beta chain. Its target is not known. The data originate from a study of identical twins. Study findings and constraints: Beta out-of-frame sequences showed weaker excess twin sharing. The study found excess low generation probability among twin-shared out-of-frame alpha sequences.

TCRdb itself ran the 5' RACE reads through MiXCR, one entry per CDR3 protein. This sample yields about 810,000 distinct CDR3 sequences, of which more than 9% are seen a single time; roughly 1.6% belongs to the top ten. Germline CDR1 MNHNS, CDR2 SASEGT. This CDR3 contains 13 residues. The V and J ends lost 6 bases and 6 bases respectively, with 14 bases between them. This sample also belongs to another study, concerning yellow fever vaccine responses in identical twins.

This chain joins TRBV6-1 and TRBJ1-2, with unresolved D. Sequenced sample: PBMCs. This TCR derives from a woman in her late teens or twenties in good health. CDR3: CASRIDLRDGYTF. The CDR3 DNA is TGTGCCAGCAGAATAGACTTGCGGGATGGCTACACCTTC.